A single sample is the source of the 22 T cell receptor beta chains below, sequenced in a study of early T cells in non-severe SARS-CoV-2 infection (dated by TCRdb to about 2021). The method behind the library was 5' RACE. Sequencing took place on a NextSeq 500. Using fastp trimming at Q25 and MiXCR clonotype assembly, TCRdb reanalyzed the public sequencing data and kept in-frame beta chains. CDR3 protein sequences are deduplicated, and each keeps its most common genes and DNA. The sample table records 65,000 to 70,000 distinct CDR3 sequences; approximately 11% of these occur just once. Clones ranked in the top ten supply approximately 5.9% of the sample. The material sequenced was whole blood. The source of these receptors is an adult who was a healthcare worker with PCR-confirmed SARS-CoV-2 infection or an uninfected control (not recorded which).

The J gene is TRBJ2-1, the V gene TRBV6-6, with 11 bases that match TRBD2. From germline, CDR1 is MNHNY and CDR2 SVGAGI (reference sequence). With 2 bases clipped from V and 0 bases from J, the junction kept 9 bases outside the gene matches. The CDR3 loop spans 19 amino acids. The CDR3: CASSYTLAGGPSSYNEQFF. In DNA, the CDR3 is TGTGCCAGCAGTTACACTCTAGCGGGAGGACCGAGCTCCTACAATGAGCAGTTCTTC.

This clonotype was observed at least ten times. The J gene is TRBJ2-7, the V gene TRBV7-2; TRBD2 agrees at 11 bases. Germline CDR1 is SGHTA and CDR2 is FQGNSA. Germline trimming cut 5 bases from V and 0 bases from J; bases unmatched to any gene: 3. CDR3 length equals 15 residues. CDR3 loop: CASSRGLAVSYEQYF. CDR3 in DNA: TGTGCCAGCAGCAGGGGACTAGCGGTCTCCTACGAGCAGTACTTC.

The sample holds many counts of this clonotype. The chain has TRBV12-3 or TRBV12-4 and TRBJ2-2, with D perhaps matching TRBD2 (6 bases). This CDR3 region has 14 residues. V was shortened by 6 bases and J by 6 bases, with 14 bases between the two germline ends. CDR3: CASSPGGESGELFF. CDR3 in DNA: TGTGCCAGCAGCCCCGGAGGGGAGTCCGGGGAGCTGTTTTTT.

V gene TRBV15 combines with J gene TRBJ2-1; no clear D. Germline values: CDR1 LNHNV, CDR2 YYDKDF (reference sequence). CDR3 length equals 13 residues. With 0 bases removed from V and 8 bases from J, the gap between germline ends came to 8 bases. Written as DNA, the CDR3 is TGTGCCACCAGCAGAGATTTGTACGATGAGCAGTTCTTC. As protein: CATSRDLYDEQFF.

This clonotype was observed a few times. This chain joins TRBV28 and TRBJ2-3; a weak D match, TRBD2 (5 bases). Germline CDR1 reads MDHEN; CDR2 reads SYDVKM. With 3 bases removed from V and 3 bases from J, the gap between germline ends came to 10 bases. The CDR3 is made up of 14 amino acids. CDR3 coding DNA: TGTGCCAGCAGTTTTCTCAGCGGTACAGATACGCAGTATTTT. Protein sequence: CASSFLSGTDTQYF.

This rearrangement joins TRBV4-3 to TRBJ2-7; TRBD2 aligns across 8 bases. V shed 0 bases, J shed 3 bases, and the junction held 4 bases outside the gene matches. CDR3 size: 15 residues. Germline assignment: CDR1 LGHNA and CDR2 YSLEER. DNA of the CDR3: TGCGCCAGCAGCCAAGAGACGGGAGGGTACTACGAGCAGTACTTC. Encoded protein: CASSQETGGYYEQYF.

This clonotype was picked up many times. CDR3 residues: CASQGRNTGELFF. CDR3 nucleotides: TGTGCCAGCCAGGGGAGGAACACCGGGGAGCTGTTTTTT. The chain carries TRBV11-2 and TRBJ2-2, with a possible D match to TRBD1 (6 bases). Germline loops: CDR1 SGHAT, CDR2 FQNNGV. This CDR3 is 13 amino acids long. V lost 8 bases to trimming and J lost 1 base, with 8 bases between them.

This rearrangement joins TRBV28 to TRBJ2-7; D gene unclear. The V gene's germline CDR1 is MDHEN and CDR2 SYDVKM. The CDR3 sequence is 11 residues long. V was clipped by 3 bases and J by 5 bases, with 5 bases between them. Written as DNA, the CDR3 is TGTGCCAGCAGTTTCAACAACGAGCAGTACTTC. Its protein is CASSFNNEQYF.

The rearrangement links TRBV3-1 to TRBJ1-2; no reliable D call. This CDR3 has 14 amino acids. The V end lost 2 bases, the J end lost 4 bases, and 11 bases lay between the germline ends. Germline lookup yields CDR1 LGHDT and CDR2 YNNKEL (reference sequence). The CDR3 DNA reads as TGTGCCAGCAGCCAAAGCGAATCCTCCTATGGCTACACCTTC. Protein sequence: CASSQSESSYGYTF.

V is TRBV12-3 or TRBV12-4 and J is TRBJ2-3, with D perhaps matching TRBD1 (8 bases). The V and J ends lost 4 bases and 6 bases respectively, with 17 bases between them. This CDR3 has 15 residues. The CDR3 nucleotides are TGTGCCAGCAGTTCCCTACAGGGGGGGTCCGATACGCAGTATTTT. Its translation is CASSSLQGGSDTQYF.

This clonotype came up many times. Here the CDR3 reads CSFMQGTASTDTQYF. DNA of the CDR3: TGCAGCTTCATGCAGGGGACAGCTAGCACAGATACGCAGTATTTT. V usage is TRBV29-1 and J usage is TRBJ2-3, with 7 bases matching TRBD1. The germline CDR1 and CDR2 sequences are SQVTM and ANQGSEA. There are 15 residues in the CDR3. The V and J ends lost 8 bases and 0 bases, in that order; junction bases with no gene match: 11.

Ten or more counts support this clonotype. The chain combines TRBV20-1 with TRBJ2-2; TRBD1 matches 7 bases. Looked up from germline, CDR1 is DFQATT and CDR2 is SNEGSKA (reference sequence). J was trimmed by 3 bases and V by 5 bases; bases with no gene match: 9. This CDR3 region has 15 residues. CDR3 loop: CSASWTGRDTGELFF. Here the CDR3 DNA reads TGCAGTGCTTCTTGGACAGGTCGGGACACCGGGGAGCTGTTTTTT.

A word on this clonotype: A much larger clone lies one base from this, so it may be a read error. V and J are TRBV6-2 or TRBV6-3 and TRBJ2-3; 7 bases align to TRBD2. The V segment lost 2 bases and the J segment 2 bases; nucleotides outside the gene matches: 1. The CDR3 runs 14 residues. Germline-derived CDR1 and CDR2 are MNHEY and SVGEGT. The CDR3 protein is CASSYGTTTDTQYF. The CDR3 DNA sequence: TGTGCCAGCAGTTACGGGACTACCACAGATACGCAGTATTTT.

This clonotype appeared many times. The V call is TRBV30, the J call TRBJ2-7; TRBD2 is a possible D gene (5 bases). V lost 7 bases to trimming and J lost 3 bases, with 25 bases between them. This CDR3 has 16 amino acids. Germline V gene lookup returns CDR1 GTSNPN and CDR2 SVGIG (reference sequence). The CDR3 region is CAYFHPLREGRYEQYF. CDR3 sequence (DNA): TGTGCCTACTTCCACCCCCTCCGTGAGGGCCGCTACGAGCAGTACTTC. Together with reference TRBV30 and TRBJ2-7, the CDR3 gives the full variable domain: SQTIHQWPATLVQPVGSPLSLECTVEGTSNPNLYWYRQAAGRGLQLLFYSVGIGQISSEVPQNLSASRPQDRQFILSSKKLLLSDSGFYLCAYFHPLREGRYEQYFGPGTRLTVT.

The chain employs TRBV4-1 and TRBJ2-5; 8 bases align to TRBD2. The ends lost 0 bases at V and 3 bases at J; junction bases unmatched: 9. The CDR3 totals 17 residues. Germline lookup yields CDR1 MGHRA and CDR2 YSYEKL. This chain's CDR3 is CASSQDFGGRRKETQYF. The DNA for the CDR3 is TGCGCCAGCAGCCAAGATTTTGGCGGGAGGAGGAAAGAGACCCAGTACTTC.

This chain joins TRBV29-1 and TRBJ1-2, with a tentative D call TRBD1 (5 bases). Germline V lookup: CDR1 SQVTM, CDR2 ANQGSEA. The CDR3 has 13 amino acids. Trimming cost V 6 bases and J 5 bases, with 16 bases left between them. CDR3 nucleotides: TGCAGCGTCACCGTAGACAGCCGTTATGGCTACACCTTC. Its translation: CSVTVDSRYGYTF.

In this sample, this clonotype turned up a few times. This CDR3 is CAWTKGGQDTGELFF. CDR3 bases: TGTGCCTGGACCAAAGGGGGACAAGACACCGGGGAGCTGTTTTTT. The chain has TRBV30 and TRBJ2-2; possible D gene TRBD1, 6 bases. Trimming stripped 4 bases from V and 3 bases from J, with 15 bases between. The CDR3 has 15 amino acids. The germline V gene has CDR1 GTSNPN and CDR2 SVGIG (reference sequence).

This clonotype occurred a few times. The gene calls are TRBV24-1 and TRBJ1-2; D call uncertain. This CDR3 contains 11 residues. Trimming took off 5 bases at V and 5 bases at J, with 5 bases between the two ends. Germline CDR1 reads KGHDR; CDR2 reads SFDVKD. CDR3 protein: CATSGLYGYTF. Written as DNA, the CDR3 is TGTGCCACCAGTGGTTTATATGGCTACACCTTC.

The chain links TRBV3-1 to TRBJ1-1, with D unclear. CDR3 length equals 13 residues. Germline CDR1 is LGHDT and CDR2 is YNNKEL (reference sequence). The V end was cut by 4 bases, the J end by 1 base, with 7 bases between. The CDR3 loop is CASSPRQNTEAFF. The CDR3 region has the DNA TGTGCCAGCAGCCCTCGACAGAACACTGAAGCTTTCTTT. The complete variable domain, with remaining parts taken from reference TRBV3-1 and TRBJ1-1, reads DTAVSQTPKYLVTQMGNDKSIKCEQNLGHDTMYWYKQDSKKFLKIMFSYNNKELIINETVPNRFSPKSPDKAHLNLHINSLELGDSAVYFCASSPRQNTEAFFGQGTRLTVV.

The sample holds a few counts of this clonotype. The rearrangement joins TRBV7-2 to TRBJ2-1, with a possible D match to TRBD2 (5 bases). There are 13 residues in the CDR3. Germline V lookup: CDR1 SGHTA, CDR2 FQGNSA. Trimming stripped 2 bases from V and 9 bases from J, with 11 bases between. CDR3 sequence reads: CASSLMLASEQFF. CDR3 sequence (DNA): TGTGCCAGCAGCTTAATGCTAGCTTCTGAGCAGTTCTTC. Looking up the rest from reference TRBV7-2 and TRBJ2-1 gives the full variable domain: GAGVSQSPSNKVTEKGKDVELRCDPISGHTALYWYRQSLGQGLEFLIYFQGNSAPDKSGLPSDRFSAERTGGSVSTLTIQRTQQEDSAVYLCASSLMLASEQFFGPGTRLTVL.

The rearrangement joins TRBV5-5 to TRBJ2-5; no firm D call. V was pared by 4 bases and J by 5 bases, with 12 bases between. Germline CDR1 is SGHKS and CDR2 is YYEKEE (reference sequence). The CDR3 runs 13 residues. The CDR3 loop is CASSMTGWETQYF. In DNA form, the CDR3 reads TGTGCCAGCAGCATGACGGGCTGGGAGACCCAGTACTTC.

This clonotype has a count of ten or more. The chain is built from TRBV30 and TRBJ2-6; D tentatively fits TRBD1 or TRBD2 (5 bases each). CDR3 size: 12 residues. Germline CDR1 and CDR2: GTSNPN and SVGIG (reference sequence). Trimming shortened V by 8 bases and J by 2 bases, and 7 bases separated the two germline ends. The CDR3 region has the DNA TGTGCCGGGGACGCTGGGGCCAACGTCCTGACTTTC. As protein: CAGDAGANVLTF.